Below, one T cell receptor beta chain is given with its context. Antigen: not known. TCRdb's copy holds only in-frame clones and misses some; the assay was immunoSEQ multiplex PCR. The sample contains 90,000 to 120,000 clones, approximately 90% of which appear only once. Germline CDR1 is SGDLS and CDR2 is YYNGEE. Losses at the gene ends were 4 bases for V and 6 bases for J; bases not matched to a gene: 9. The CDR3 length is 16 residues. This entry is derived from a study of OX40 agonist ivuxolimab in advanced cancers. Study information: Of mixed ages from about 23 to 85 and averaging around 60 years, the group was approximately 84% male. Patients achieving partial responses numbered three: one hepatocellular carcinoma case and two cutaneous melanoma cases. Study-wide results and caveats: Among the lowest levels of clonal expansion were found in partial responders at 0.1-3.0 mg/kg. The authors did not determine the antigen specificity of the expanded peripheral T cells.

The V and J genes are TRBV9 and TRBJ2-7, with 14 positions matching TRBD2. This clonotype was obtained from an adult with an advanced solid tumor such as melanoma, head and neck, liver or kidney cancer. The specimen comprised CD4+ or CD8+ T cells sorted from blood, sampled in a trial of the OX40 agonist ivuxolimab. The CDR3 reads CASSSTGTSGSGEQYF. In DNA, the CDR3 is TGTGCCAGCAGCTCCACCGGGACTAGCGGGAGTGGCGAGCAGTACTTC. Combining the CDR3 with reference TRBV9 and TRBJ2-7 gives the whole variable domain DSGVTQTPKHLITATGQRVTLRCSPRSGDLSVYWYQQSLDQGLQFLIQYYNGEERAKGNILERFSAQQFPDLHSELNLSSLELGDSALYFCASSSTGTSGSGEQYFGPGTRLTVT.